Shown below are 10 T cell receptor beta chains from a single sample sequenced in a study of blood T cell repertoires in COVID-19. Profiling relied on immunoSEQ multiplex PCR, and the TCRdb table lists in-frame clones only, not all of them. The sample has under 250,000 clones, over 70% seen once; the top ten hold 5.5% to 8.5%. The sequencing input was peripheral blood. Source of these receptors: a woman between 65 and 79 years old with acute or convalescent COVID-19.

The J gene is TRBJ1-5, the V gene TRBV6-1, with a possible D match to TRBD1 (5 bases). The V and J ends lost 1 base and 7 bases respectively, with 14 bases between them. The CDR3 has 15 residues. Germline assignment: CDR1 MNHNS and CDR2 SASEGT. The CDR3 region has the DNA TGTGCCAGCAGTGAAGGGGGGGGTTTCGGGCAGCCCCAGCATTTT. Its translation is CASSEGGGFGQPQHF.

This clone appeared a few times. The V gene is TRBV30, the J gene TRBJ2-3; 9 bases align to TRBD2. V shed 5 bases, J shed 3 bases, and the junction held 9 bases outside the gene matches. Looked up from germline, CDR1 is GTSNPN and CDR2 is SVGIG (reference sequence). The CDR3 runs to 15 residues. CDR3 bases: TGTGCCTGGGGTAAAGCGGGGGGCGTTACAGATACGCAGTATTTT. This encodes CAWGKAGGVTDTQYF.

The gene calls are TRBV3-1 (or the pseudogene TRBV3-2) and TRBJ1-6, with D unresolved. CDR1 is LGHDT and CDR2 is YNNKEL in the germline V gene (reference sequence). The V gene lost 0 bases and the J gene lost 9 bases, with 12 bases spanning the gap. The CDR3 sequence is 15 residues long. The CDR3 protein is CASSQDRSRGSPLHF. CDR3 nucleotide sequence: TGTGCCAGCAGCCAAGATCGAAGCAGAGGTTCACCCCTCCACTTT.

Only one count was recorded for this clone. An end of the junction does not agree with germline; a read error may underlie this. The chain recombines TRBV10-1 with TRBJ2-3; a weak D match, TRBD1 (5 bases). The length of the CDR3 is 12 residues. Germline V gene lookup returns CDR1 WNHNN and CDR2 SYGVQD (reference sequence). CDR3: CASSEAREGSHF. For the CDR3, the DNA is TGCGCCAGCAGTGAGGCCAGGGAAGGGTCCCATTTT.

The chain carries TRBV6-5 and TRBJ2-1; TRBD1 is a possible D gene (6 bases). The V end was cut by 8 bases, the J end by 0 bases, with 14 bases between. CDR3 size: 15 residues. Per germline, CDR1 MNHEY and CDR2 SVGAGI. The CDR3 protein is CASYRDQSSYNEQFF. The CDR3 coding sequence is TGTGCCAGCTACAGGGACCAGAGCTCCTACAATGAGCAGTTCTTC.

V gene TRBV24-1 combines with J gene TRBJ1-5, with 7 bases aligning to TRBD1. Germline CDR1 is KGHDR and CDR2 is SFDVKD. This CDR3 is 17 amino acids long. Trimming took 4 bases from V and 4 from J; bases not matched to a gene: 12. In DNA, the CDR3 is TGTGCCACCAGTGACTCATTGCCGGGACAGTCAAATCAGCCCCAGCATTTT. Translating gives CATSDSLPGQSNQPQHF.

The table lists this clone with a count of one. V usage is TRBV7-6 and J usage is TRBJ2-3, with D possibly being TRBD2 (6 bases). CDR3 size: 15 residues. In germline, CDR1 is SGHVS, CDR2 FNYEAQ. V gave up 2 bases and J gave up 2 bases, with 11 bases separating them. The DNA of the CDR3 is TGTGCCAGCAGCTTAACGGGAGAACCCACAGATACGCAGTATTTT. It specifies CASSLTGEPTDTQYF.

This sequence joins TRBV5-4 and TRBJ2-2; 8 nucleotides agree with TRBD1. The length of the CDR3 is 15 residues. Germline trimming cut 4 bases from V and 0 bases from J; bases unmatched to any gene: 2. CDR1 and CDR2 (germline): SGHNT, YYREEE (reference sequence). The CDR3 here is CASSPRGPNTGELFF. The CDR3 DNA is TGTGCCAGCAGCCCCAGGGGGCCGAACACCGGGGAGCTGTTTTTT.

The rearrangement uses TRBV25-1 and TRBJ1-6; D unclear. Germline CDR1 reads MGHDK; CDR2 reads SYGVNS. V lost 4 bases and J lost 8, with 6 bases in between. The CDR3 length is 12 residues. The CDR3 protein is CASSGQYSPLHF. For the CDR3, the DNA is TGTGCCAGCAGTGGTCAATATTCACCCCTCCACTTT.

The gene calls are TRBV4-3 and TRBJ2-7; 10 bases agree with TRBD1. CDR1 LGHNA and CDR2 YSLEER come from the germline V gene. Germline trimming cut 1 base from V and 0 bases from J; bases unmatched to any gene: 18. This CDR3 spans 21 amino acids. This chain's CDR3 is CASSQGEAKGGDRGGSYEQYF. CDR3 DNA: TGCGCCAGCAGCCAAGGAGAGGCTAAAGGGGGGGACAGGGGAGGCTCCTACGAGCAGTACTTC.